One and the same sample provided the 14 T cell receptor beta chains below, sequenced in a study of vaccination and CD4 T cells after COVID-19. The treatment was: 10-day PBMC culture with coronavirus spike peptide pools or control peptides (ViraFEST assay). From the unexposed donor, CD4+ T cells were collected ahead of the COVID-19 pandemic (2011-2018). No antigen is known for these receptors. Oncomine TCR Beta short-read sequencing was applied to DNA from cultured CD4+ T cells. TCRdb re-called the PCR reads with MiXCR, one entry per CDR3 protein. The sample lists about 9,000 distinct CDR3 sequences, around 50% occurring once. The specimen was CD4+ T cells from blood, cultured in vitro. The receptors come from a human donor in good health.

The rearrangement joins TRBV5-8 to TRBJ1-6, with a weak D call TRBD1 (6 bases). The V gene lost 3 bases and the J gene lost 5 bases, with 9 bases spanning the gap. Germline assignment: CDR1 SGHTS and CDR2 YDEGEE. This CDR3 comprises 14 residues. The CDR3 here is CASSSGVNNSPLHF. The CDR3 DNA reads TGTGCCAGCAGCTCAGGGGTTAATAATTCACCCCTCCACTTT.

The chain combines TRBV7-2 with TRBJ1-1; D gene uncertain. The CDR3 is 16 residues long. With 4 bases removed from V and 0 bases from J, the gap between germline ends came to 15 bases. Germline V gene sequence: CDR1 SGHTA, CDR2 FQGNSA. The CDR3 here is CASSSDAPAMNTEAFF. The CDR3 bases are TGTGCCAGCAGCTCCGATGCTCCGGCCATGAACACTGAAGCTTTCTTT. Drawing the rest from reference TRBV7-2 and TRBJ1-1, the complete variable domain is GAGVSQSPSNKVTEKGKDVELRCDPISGHTALYWYRQSLGQGLEFLIYFQGNSAPDKSGLPSDRFSAERTGGSVSTLTIQRTQQEDSAVYLCASSSDAPAMNTEAFFGQGTRLTVV.

CDR3 sequence reads: CASRQGVNTEAFF. CDR3 DNA: TGTGCCAGTAGACAGGGGGTGAACACTGAAGCTTTCTTT. The V gene is TRBV19, the J gene TRBJ1-1; 8 bases agree with TRBD1. This CDR3 region has 13 residues. V shed 6 bases, J shed 0 bases, and the junction held 0 bases outside the gene matches. Germline-derived CDR1 and CDR2 are LNHDA and SQIVND (reference sequence).

This chain joins TRBV12-3 or TRBV12-4 and TRBJ2-3; 7 bases line up with TRBD1. J gave up 4 bases and V 6 bases, and 7 bases lay outside the gene matches. There are 14 residues in the CDR3. The DNA for the CDR3 is TGTGCCAGCAGAAGACAGGGAGACTCAGATACGCAGTATTTT. It specifies CASRRQGDSDTQYF.

This clonotype was seen just once. This chain links TRBV12-3 or TRBV12-4 with TRBJ2-3; tentative D call: TRBD2 (6 bases). This CDR3 region has 12 residues. The V end lost 3 bases, the J end lost 11 bases, and 12 bases lay between the germline ends. The chain's CDR3 is CASSFTGGGQYF. The CDR3 nucleotides read TGTGCCAGCAGTTTCACCGGGGGAGGGCAGTATTTT.

The chain joins TRBV20-1 to TRBJ2-3, with 7 bases that match TRBD2. The length of the CDR3 is 15 residues. The V segment lost 5 bases and the J segment 2 bases; nucleotides outside the gene matches: 10. Germline CDR1 DFQATT, CDR2 SNEGSKA (reference sequence). The DNA of the CDR3 is TGCAGTGCTGGGACGTGGAGCGGGGCCACAGATACGCAGTATTTT. The encoded protein is CSAGTWSGATDTQYF.

The chain is built from TRBV20-1 and TRBJ2-5, with TRBD1 matching 9 bases. Trimming removed 0 bases from V and 5 bases from J; junction bases left unmatched: 10. The V gene's germline CDR1 is DFQATT and CDR2 SNEGSKA (reference sequence). The CDR3 has 16 residues. The CDR3 loop is CSARDSWTGVAETQYF. The CDR3 DNA reads TGCAGTGCTAGAGATTCATGGACAGGGGTCGCGGAGACCCAGTACTTC.

This clonotype was detected only once. The chain carries TRBV24-1 and TRBJ1-5; D is unclear. Germline values: CDR1 KGHDR, CDR2 SFDVKD. The CDR3 is made up of 17 amino acids. The V end was cut by 12 bases, the J end by 2 bases, with 25 bases between. DNA of the CDR3: TGTGCCGCCTTCAGTGCATATCAGATAGCGGGCAATCAGCCCCAGCATTTT. It translates to CAAFSAYQIAGNQPQHF.

The V call is TRBV5-1, the J call TRBJ1-1; D not resolved. Trimming shortened V by 0 bases and J by 3 bases, and 6 bases separated the two germline ends. This CDR3 has 13 residues. The germline V gene has CDR1 SGHRS and CDR2 YFSETQ. CDR3 DNA: TGCGCCAGCAGCTTGGGCGGGCACACTGAAGCTTTCTTT. Residues: CASSLGGHTEAFF.

The gene calls are TRBV30 and TRBJ2-2; D gene unclear. The CDR3 spans 13 residues. Trimming stripped 0 bases from V and 6 bases from J, with 8 bases between. CDR1 is GTSNPN and CDR2 is SVGIG in the germline V gene (reference sequence). CDR3 loop: CAWSVGPPGELFF. The CDR3 DNA follows: TGTGCCTGGAGTGTAGGTCCCCCCGGGGAGCTGTTTTTT.

The chain uses TRBV20-1 and TRBJ2-3, with TRBD2 matching 14 bases. Trimming removed 6 bases from V and 4 bases from J; junction bases left unmatched: 24. There are 21 residues in the CDR3. The germline V gene has CDR1 DFQATT and CDR2 SNEGSKA (reference sequence). The CDR3 spells CSAQLRTGLAGGLKEPDTQYF. CDR3 in DNA: TGCAGTGCCCAACTACGAACAGGACTAGCGGGGGGCCTAAAGGAGCCAGATACGCAGTATTTT.

This clonotype has more than one count but fewer than ten. The rearrangement uses TRBV27 and TRBJ2-2, with 7 bases aligning to TRBD1. The CDR3 sequence is 17 residues long. Germline V gives CDR1 MNHEY, CDR2 SMNVEV (reference sequence). V dropped 4 bases and J dropped 0; count of bases not matched to a gene: 8. The CDR3 loop is CASSWGQFGSNTGELFF. The CDR3 coding sequence is TGTGCCAGCAGTTGGGGACAGTTTGGGTCGAACACCGGGGAGCTGTTTTTT.

J is TRBJ1-1 and V is TRBV12-3 or TRBV12-4, with D perhaps TRBD1 (6 bases). This CDR3 has 11 residues. Trimming pared 8 bases from V and 9 bases from J, leaving 13 bases between. The CDR3 spells CASHSGQKAFF. The CDR3 DNA is TGTGCCAGCCATTCCGGACAGAAAGCTTTCTTT.

The CDR3 loop is CASRPARRDNTEAFF. CDR3 DNA: TGTGCCAGCAGGCCGGCAAGGAGGGATAACACTGAAGCTTTCTTT. The chain uses TRBV6-1 and TRBJ1-1; D unclear. Germline V gene lookup returns CDR1 MNHNS and CDR2 SASEGT. The CDR3 length is 15 residues. Trimming shortened V by 6 bases and J by 2 bases, and 16 bases separated the two germline ends.